This T cell receptor beta chain derives from a study of cytomegalovirus exposure and HLA in healthy donors. Details on this clone: Its target is unknown.

Between the trimmed V and J ends, which lost 3 bases and 0 bases, there was a span of 11 bases. Germline CDR1 KGHSH, CDR2 LQKENI. The CDR3 runs 15 residues. Study conclusions and caveats: Earlier analysis yielded a pattern in which most TCR beta V segments were productive about 90% or about 30% of the time. In a later analysis, most CMV-associated TCR beta chains appeared HLA-restricted. Several V segments, TRBV6-2 and TRBV6-3 among them, could not be told apart and were dropped. Rarity held for most TCR sequences, but there were some public TCRs that occurred in many donors.

Primers included in the PCR were 60 Vbeta and 13 Jbeta primers. Measured with immunoSEQ multiplex PCR; TCRdb has only the in-frame clones, and not every one. The profile shows over 50,000 clones, more than 75% of them singletons. The chain has TRBV18 and TRBJ2-5; D unclear. Material for sequencing was PBMCs. The origin of this receptor is a man younger than 30 in good health and CMV-seronegative. In DNA form, the CDR3 reads TGTGCCAGCTCACCTCCGACTGCTTACCAAGAGACCCAGTACTTC. Its translation: CASSPPTAYQETQYF.